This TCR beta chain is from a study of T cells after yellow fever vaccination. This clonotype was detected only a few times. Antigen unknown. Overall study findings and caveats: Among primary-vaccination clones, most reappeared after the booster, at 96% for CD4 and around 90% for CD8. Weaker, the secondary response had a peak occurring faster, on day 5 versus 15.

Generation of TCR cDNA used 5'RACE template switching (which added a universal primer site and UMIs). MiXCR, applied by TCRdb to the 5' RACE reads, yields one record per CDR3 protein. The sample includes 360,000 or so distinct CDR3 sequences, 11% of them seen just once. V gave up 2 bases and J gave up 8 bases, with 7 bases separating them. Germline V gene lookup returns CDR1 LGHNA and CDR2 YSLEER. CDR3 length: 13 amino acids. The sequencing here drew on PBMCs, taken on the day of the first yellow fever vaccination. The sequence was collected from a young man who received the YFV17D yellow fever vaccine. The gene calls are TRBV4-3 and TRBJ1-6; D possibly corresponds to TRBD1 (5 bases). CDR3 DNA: TGCGCCAGCAGCCAATGGGGGGATTCACCCCTCCACTTT. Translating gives CASSQWGDSPLHF.